These T cell receptor beta chains were read from a single sample in a study of monozygotic twins with inflammatory bowel disease. Reprocessing the 5' RACE reads, TCRdb reports a single entry for every CDR3 protein and omits DNA. Its table lists 400,000 to 500,000 distinct CDR3 sequences. Input material: blood. The receptors were sampled from a human donor with ulcerative colitis or Crohn's disease, or a healthy co-twin of an affected twin (not recorded which). The CDR3 runs from the conserved cysteine through the conserved F or W.

J gene | V gene | CDR3 protein
TRBJ1-5 | TRBV20-1 | CSASFGQYSNQPQHF
TRBJ2-3 | TRBV7-9 | CASSTPASGVVRTQYF
TRBJ1-5 | TRBV5-1 | CASSLDGGPQPQHF
TRBJ2-1 | TRBV5-4 | CASSLALSAESNEQFF
TRBJ1-3 | TRBV18 | CASSPPGKRGNTIYF
TRBJ2-1 | TRBV7-7 | CASSLGLAGVDNEQFF
TRBJ2-1 | TRBV10-3 | CAIRTSGGGLYEQFF
TRBJ2-1 | TRBV5-1 | CASSLESGGHNEQFF
TRBJ2-2 | TRBV7-6 | CASSLVAGISNTGELFF
TRBJ2-1 | TRBV29-1 | CSVERQASSYNEQFF
TRBJ1-3 | TRBV20-1 | CSARNSGNTIYF
TRBJ1-1 | TRBV4-3 | CASSQDGGTEAFF
TRBJ2-2 | TRBV30 | CAWRGTPTNTWELFF
TRBJ2-1 | TRBV4-1 | CASSLLAGGPETNEQFF
TRBJ2-7 | TRBV20-1 | CSARDRSGPAQEQYF
TRBJ2-1 | TRBV29-1 | CSVEDPRSGASYNEQFF
TRBJ1-2 | TRBV10-3 | CASVPGAQTYGYTF
TRBJ2-2 | TRBV12-3/TRBV12-4 | CASSYQVTGELFF
TRBJ2-3 | TRBV4-3 | CASSQELLAGSTDTQYF
TRBJ1-1 | TRBV3-1 | CASSQGGRNTEAFF
TRBJ2-5 | TRBV4-3 | CASSQDLSGGETQYF
TRBJ2-1 | TRBV20-1 | CSARGVVSGLRRDEQFF
TRBJ2-1 | TRBV24-1 | CATSASGRRYEQFF
TRBJ1-6 | TRBV5-4 | CASSLVGTNSPLHF
TRBJ2-5 | TRBV7-9 | CASTSAGAETQYF
TRBJ2-7 | TRBV7-9 | CASSLDRKSYEQYF
TRBJ2-1 | TRBV20-1 | CSARDRVSGKAHNEQFF
TRBJ2-4 | TRBV11-1 | CASSKGLAGVKVAKNIQYF
TRBJ1-6 | TRBV5-4 | CASSLSVSNSPLHF
TRBJ1-1 | TRBV20-1 | CSAQDRGGTEAFF
TRBJ2-5 | TRBV7-7 | CASSLQGRGETQYF
TRBJ2-5 | TRBV20-1 | CSARDHRGTIIQYF
TRBJ1-4 | TRBV20-1 | CSASDRGITNEKLFF
TRBJ2-3 | TRBV6-2/TRBV6-3 | CASSYLTEEYF
TRBJ1-5 | TRBV7-9 | CASSLGQTQPQHF
TRBJ2-1 | TRBV18 | CASSPGINLYNEQFF
TRBJ2-3 | TRBV14 | CATAPQTDTQYF
TRBJ2-7 | TRBV7-9 | CASAGVQDEQYF
TRBJ1-5 | TRBV20-1 | CSVPQGGQPQHF
TRBJ1-2 | TRBV20-1 | CSAADGQHIYGYTF
TRBJ2-3 | TRBV28 | CASSLRTSGSYF
TRBJ1-2 | TRBV9 | CASSAGGGRNYGYTF
TRBJ2-7 | TRBV7-2 | CASSSTSGPSYEQYF